Below, 20 T cell receptor beta chains from the same sample are listed, as sequenced in a study of CD8+CD57+ T cells in acquired aplastic anemia. CD8+CD57+ cell expansion, shown by flow cytometry, had occurred in the patients selected for sequencing. Profiles of TCR beta VDJ and CDR3 were generated from a genomic DNA template. TCRdb re-derived calls from the reads in MiXCR, one entry per CDR3 protein. The data show about 160,000 distinct CDR3 sequences, with about two thirds seen just once and under 60% held by the top ten. Sample: sorted CD4+, CD8+, or CD8+CD57+ T cells (not recorded which) from PBMCs. The receptors come from a human donor with aplastic anemia.

This clonotype was recorded once. This CDR3 reads CASSLEGQGFEQYF. DNA for the CDR3: TGTGCCAGCAGCTTAGAGGGACAGGGATTCGAGCAGTACTTC. The V gene is TRBV2, the J gene TRBJ2-7; TRBD1 aligns across 9 bases. This CDR3 contains 14 residues. V was pared by 6 bases and J by 6 bases, with 9 bases of the junction left unmatched. Per germline, CDR1 SNHLY and CDR2 FYNNEI. The variable domain in full, with the rest retrieved from reference TRBV2 and TRBJ2-7, is EPEVTQTPSHQVTQMGQEVILRCVPISNHLYFYWYRQILGQKVEFLVSFYNNEISEKSEIFDDQFSVERPDGSNFTLKIRSTKLEDSAMYFCASSLEGQGFEQYFGPGTRLTVT.

The chain has TRBV10-1 and TRBJ2-1; D is perhaps TRBD1 or TRBD2 (6 bases each). V was clipped by 3 bases and J by 10 bases, with 10 bases between them. The germline V gene has CDR1 WNHNN and CDR2 SYGVQD (reference sequence). CDR3 size: 12 residues. The CDR3 spells CASSEGGTEQFF. As DNA, the CDR3 is TGCGCCAGCAGTGAAGGCGGGACAGAGCAGTTCTTC.

This clonotype was picked up one time. The gene calls are TRBV5-6 and TRBJ1-4; 7 nucleotides line up with TRBD1. Germline V gene data show CDR1 as SGHDT and CDR2 as YYEEEE. The CDR3 totals 14 residues. V lost 4 bases to trimming and J lost 5 bases; unmatched junction nucleotides: 5. CDR3 nucleotides: TGTGCCAGCAGCCGCATACAGGGGAATGAAAAACTGTTTTTT. Its protein is CASSRIQGNEKLFF.

This clonotype is a singleton in its sample. This chain connects TRBV2 to TRBJ1-2; the match to TRBD1 covers 7 bases. Germline assignment: CDR1 SNHLY and CDR2 FYNNEI. The CDR3 is 13 residues long. V lost 6 bases, J lost 6 bases, and 7 bases stayed unmatched. CDR3 region: CASSQTGWNGYTF. CDR3 DNA: TGTGCCAGCAGCCAGACAGGGTGGAATGGCTACACCTTC.

The count of this clonotype is one. V and J are TRBV10-3 and TRBJ1-1, with D tentatively TRBD1 (5 bases). Trimming removed 4 bases from V and 0 bases from J, with 9 bases in between. CDR1 ENHRY and CDR2 SYGVKD come from the germline V gene. The CDR3 sequence is 14 residues long. The CDR3 loop reads CAISGEGMNTEAFF. CDR3 bases: TGTGCCATCAGTGGCGAGGGGATGAACACTGAAGCTTTCTTT.

This chain uses TRBV19 with TRBJ1-5; possible D gene TRBD1, 6 bases. Germline CDR1 LNHDA, CDR2 SQIVND (reference sequence). V lost 3 bases, J lost 6 bases, and 15 bases lay in between. The CDR3 extends over 15 amino acids. CDR3 residues: CASSMFAGVRQPQHF. The CDR3 DNA sequence: TGTGCCAGTAGTATGTTTGCAGGGGTCCGTCAGCCCCAGCATTTT.

The chain recombines TRBV7-9 with TRBJ2-7; no reliable D call. Germline CDR1 and CDR2: SEHNR and FQNEAQ (reference sequence). Trimming stripped 2 bases from V and 5 bases from J, with 4 bases between. The CDR3 sequence is 11 residues long. The CDR3 loop is CASSLSHEQYF. CDR3 coding DNA: TGTGCCAGCAGCTTATCCCACGAGCAGTACTTC.

This rearrangement joins TRBV2 to TRBJ2-4; 8 positions agree with TRBD2. The better agreement between TRBJ2-7 and the DNA end casts doubt on the J call. Per germline, CDR1 SNHLY and CDR2 FYNNEI. The CDR3 covers 15 residues. The CDR3 nucleotides are TGTGCCAGCAGTGTAGCAGGACTAGCCGCCTACGAGCAGTACTTC. It codes for CASSVAGLAAYEQYF.

The rearrangement links TRBV7-2 to TRBJ2-1; TRBD2 agrees at 16 bases. The CDR3 loop spans 14 amino acids. Germline CDR1 and CDR2: SGHTA and FQGNSA. V shed 7 bases, J shed 8 bases, and the junction held 2 bases outside the gene matches. CDR3 region: CASKGTSGGDEQFF. CDR3 nucleotides: TGTGCCAGCAAAGGGACTAGCGGGGGGGATGAGCAGTTCTTC.

This clonotype was counted only a few times. This rearrangement joins TRBV7-2 to TRBJ2-1, with D uncertain. CDR1 is SGHTA and CDR2 is FQGNSA in the germline V gene. This CDR3 contains 15 residues. Trimming took off 1 base at V and 3 bases at J, with 10 bases between the two ends. CDR3 sequence reads: CASSLGSGVYNEQFF. The CDR3, as DNA: TGTGCCAGCAGCTTAGGGTCCGGAGTCTACAATGAGCAGTTCTTC.

The chain carries TRBV10-3 and TRBJ2-7; 7 bases line up with TRBD2. With 2 bases clipped from V and 0 bases from J, the junction kept 1 base outside the gene matches. Germline CDR1 ENHRY, CDR2 SYGVKD. The CDR3 has 14 residues. In nucleotides, the CDR3 is TGTGCCATCAGTGAGGCGGGAGACTCCTACGAGCAGTACTTC. Translation gives CAISEAGDSYEQYF.

This chain connects TRBV7-9 to TRBJ2-1; possibly TRBD1 or TRBD2 for D (5 bases each). Germline V gene lookup returns CDR1 SEHNR and CDR2 FQNEAQ (reference sequence). This CDR3 comprises 16 residues. V was cut by 4 bases and J by 3 bases, with 16 bases left in between. CDR3 amino acids: CASSSRQGRNYNEQFF. The CDR3 DNA follows: TGTGCCAGCAGCTCCAGGCAGGGACGGAACTACAATGAGCAGTTCTTC. Supplemented by reference TRBV7-9 and TRBJ2-1, the full variable domain reads DTGVSQNPRHKITKRGQNVTFRCDPISEHNRLYWYRQTLGQGPEFLTYFQNEAQLEKSRLLSDRFSAERPKGSFSTLEIQRTEQGDSAMYLCASSSRQGRNYNEQFFGPGTRLTVL.

Sample share makes this clonotype medium-sized. The J gene is TRBJ2-7, the V gene TRBV3-1; unclear D gene. Germline V CDR1 and CDR2: LGHDT, YNNKEL (reference sequence). The germline V and J ends were trimmed by 4 bases and 6 bases, with 13 bases remaining between them. This CDR3 contains 13 residues. Here the CDR3 DNA reads TGTGCCAGCAGCCCCCAGAATAAGGGCGAGCAGTACTTC. Protein product: CASSPQNKGEQYF.

The V gene is TRBV29-1, the J gene TRBJ2-1; D remains ambiguous. The V and J ends lost 8 bases and 8 bases respectively, with 13 bases between them. CDR1 is SQVTM, CDR2 ANQGSEA, per germline. CDR3 size: 11 residues. The CDR3, as DNA: TGCAGCTTCCGGAGAGACCATGAGCAGTTCTTC. This translates into CSFRRDHEQFF.

The chain couples TRBV7-8 to TRBJ1-2; a possible D gene is TRBD1 (6 bases). Looked up from germline, CDR1 is SGHVS and CDR2 is FQNEAQ. The CDR3 has 14 amino acids. Trimming cost V 2 bases and J 3 bases, with 10 bases left between them. The CDR3: CASSLQGSYYGYTF. CDR3 DNA: TGTGCCAGCAGCTTACAGGGGAGCTACTATGGCTACACCTTC.

The V call is TRBV20-1, the J call TRBJ1-5; weak D call: TRBD1 (5 bases). V gave up 6 bases and J gave up 4 bases, with 13 bases separating them. The CDR3 spans 13 residues. Germline V gene sequence: CDR1 DFQATT, CDR2 SNEGSKA (reference sequence). The CDR3 DNA reads as TGCAGTGCCACGACAGACTTAAATCAGCCCCAGCATTTT. Its translation is CSATTDLNQPQHF.

This chain links TRBV2 with TRBJ2-7, with 7 bases aligning to TRBD1. The trim removed 6 bases at V and 4 bases at J, leaving 9 bases unmatched. Germline-derived CDR1 and CDR2 are SNHLY and FYNNEI. This CDR3 contains 14 residues. The CDR3 coding sequence is TGTGCCAGCAGGACAGGGATGTTTGGGTACGAGCAGTACTTC. Translation: CASRTGMFGYEQYF.

This chain uses TRBV10-3 with TRBJ1-3, with 7 bases lining up with TRBD1. CDR3 length: 14 amino acids. V gave up 4 bases and J gave up 4 bases; unmatched junction bases: 4. Germline V gene lookup returns CDR1 ENHRY and CDR2 SYGVKD. In DNA form, the CDR3 reads TGTGCCATCAGTGCTCAGGGGGTCGGAAACACCATATATTTT. Translated: CAISAQGVGNTIYF.

The CDR3 sequence is CASSPSPPDSPLHF. The CDR3, as DNA: TGTGCCAGCAGCCCATCCCCCCCGGACTCACCCCTCCACTTT. V is TRBV7-2 and J is TRBJ1-6; D ambiguous. The CDR3 is 14 residues long. CDR1 and CDR2 from the germline V gene are SGHTA and FQGNSA. The V end lost 5 bases, the J end lost 10 bases, and 15 bases lay between the germline ends. The full variable domain, its missing parts supplied by reference TRBV7-2 and TRBJ1-6, is GAGVSQSPSNKVTEKGKDVELRCDPISGHTALYWYRQSLGQGLEFLIYFQGNSAPDKSGLPSDRFSAERTGGSVSTLTIQRTQQEDSAVYLCASSPSPPDSPLHFGNGTRLTVT.

The V and J genes are TRBV10-3 and TRBJ1-2; no definite D call. CDR1 and CDR2 from the germline V gene are ENHRY and SYGVKD. Trimming took 4 bases from V and 4 from J, leaving 7 bases between them. CDR3 size: 12 residues. The chain's CDR3 is CAISATGYGYTF. CDR3 nucleotide sequence: TGTGCCATCAGTGCGACGGGCTATGGCTACACCTTC.